This paragraph covers one TCR beta chain sequence. As yet, its antigen is unknown. Clones were sequenced by immunoSEQ multiplex PCR, and TCRdb holds only the in-frame ones, with some missing. The sample records some 81,000 clones, roughly 86% being singletons. During the collection period, no donor immune events like infections were recorded. This record comes from a study of identifying expanded T cells in peripheral blood. V lost 0 bases, J lost 6 bases, and 14 bases lay in between. Germline V gene sequence: CDR1 SQVTM, CDR2 ANQGSEA. CDR3 length: 14 residues. Findings and caveats of the study: Clone count variance between roughly 2-week samples rose with total template count.

This receptor was taken from a person aged 18-70 years in good health. The sequencing sample was made of blood. The genes are TRBV29-1 and TRBJ1-2, with D possibly matching TRBD1 (6 bases). The CDR3 spells CSVEEITGADGYTF. In DNA form, the CDR3 reads TGCAGCGTTGAAGAAATAACGGGGGCGGATGGCTACACCTTC.